These 20 T cell receptor beta chains were all obtained from the same sample, sequenced in a study of blood T cells in healthy people across ages (dated by TCRdb to about 2015). Library construction relied on 5' RACE. A second PCR of 7 to 11 cycles was performed with a sample-barcoded 5' primer and a J-beta primer mix. The raw public data were reprocessed by TCRdb itself: fastp quality trimming at Q25, MiXCR clonotype calling, in-frame beta chains only. Identical CDR3 protein sequences are pooled into one entry, listed with their most common genes and DNA. The sample has 1.5 million to 2 million distinct CDR3 sequences on record, 39% of them singletons. The ten largest clones capture 20% to 25% of the sample. Sequencing was done on a sample of blood. All receptors come from a human donor in good health.

J is TRBJ1-2 and V is TRBV12-3 or TRBV12-4, with a tentative D call TRBD1 (5 bases). The CDR3 sequence is 13 residues long. V gave up 4 bases and J gave up 3 bases, with 9 bases separating them. CDR3 nucleotide sequence: TGTGCCAGCAGTTCACAGGCTTACTATGGCTACACCTTC. Translating gives CASSSQAYYGYTF.

This clonotype was counted between two and nine times. CDR3 in amino acids: CASSLEAGRYGYTF. In DNA form, the CDR3 reads TGTGCCAGCAGCTTAGAGGCCGGCCGCTATGGCTACACCTTC. This chain links TRBV7-2 with TRBJ1-2; D gene uncertain. Germline values: CDR1 SGHTA, CDR2 FQGNSA. Trimming took off 1 base at V and 4 bases at J, with 10 bases between the two ends. The length of the CDR3 is 14 residues. Combining the CDR3 with reference TRBV7-2 and TRBJ1-2 gives the whole variable domain GAGVSQSPSNKVTEKGKDVELRCDPISGHTALYWYRQSLGQGLEFLIYFQGNSAPDKSGLPSDRFSAERTGGSVSTLTIQRTQQEDSAVYLCASSLEAGRYGYTFGSGTRLTVV.

On this clonotype: Sequence at one end of the junction differs from germline and may be a read error. The V gene is TRBV10-3, the J gene TRBJ2-7, with D perhaps matching TRBD2 (6 bases). The CDR3 length is 15 residues. CDR1 and CDR2 from the germline V gene are ENHRY and SYGVKD. CDR3 coding DNA: TGCGCCATCAGTGTTCTTGTTGGGAGGTACTACGAGCAGTACTTC. This sequence encodes CAISVLVGRYYEQYF.

This clonotype showed up many times. Here the CDR3 reads CATRPGQVYGYTF. The DNA for the CDR3 is TGTGCCACCCGCCCGGGACAGGTTTATGGCTACACCTTC. The chain couples TRBV6-5 to TRBJ1-2, with 8 bases matching TRBD1. The V gene's germline CDR1 is MNHEY and CDR2 SVGAGI. The CDR3 is made up of 13 amino acids. The junction had 9 bases not matched to a gene; V was cut back by 10 bases and J by 5 bases.

The rearrangement uses TRBV7-2 and TRBJ1-2, with 8 positions matching TRBD1. Trimming cost V 6 bases and J 6 bases; bases outside gene matches: 12. The CDR3 spans 15 residues. The germline V gene has CDR1 SGHTA and CDR2 FQGNSA. The chain's CDR3 is CASRPGQAFGDGYTF. The CDR3 nucleotides are TGTGCCAGCAGGCCGGGACAGGCCTTTGGGGATGGCTACACCTTC. Variable domain in full (rest from reference TRBV7-2 and TRBJ1-2): GAGVSQSPSNKVTEKGKDVELRCDPISGHTALYWYRQSLGQGLEFLIYFQGNSAPDKSGLPSDRFSAERTGGSVSTLTIQRTQQEDSAVYLCASRPGQAFGDGYTFGSGTRLTVV.

This sequence joins TRBV29-1 and TRBJ1-1; 7 bases map to TRBD1. Germline CDR1 reads SQVTM; CDR2 reads ANQGSEA. The CDR3 spans 12 residues. J lost 3 bases, V lost 7 bases, and 5 bases had no gene match. The CDR3 DNA is TGCAGCGGAGGGGGCAGGGACACTGAAGCTTTCTTT. Translated, it gives CSGGGRDTEAFF.

Concerning this clonotype: Mismatch with germline at one junction end may stem from a read error. The CDR3 loop is CASYPLGGPTGTQYF. In DNA form, the CDR3 reads TGTGCCAGCTACCCCTTGGGGGGGCCCACAGGTACGCAGTATTTT. V gene TRBV12-3 or TRBV12-4 combines with J gene TRBJ2-3, with a possible D match to TRBD2 (7 bases). CDR3 length: 15 amino acids.

The V and J genes are TRBV10-3 and TRBJ1-4; D may be TRBD1 (5 bases). Germline CDR1 and CDR2: ENHRY and SYGVKD. The CDR3 contains 17 residues. V was clipped by 2 bases and J by 1 base, with 14 bases between them. The CDR3 DNA sequence: TGTGCCATCAGTGAGCATGCGGGGCCTGGAACTAATGAAAAACTGTTTTTT. Residues: CAISEHAGPGTNEKLFF.

The chain joins TRBV29-1 to TRBJ1-1; D may be TRBD1 (5 bases). Germline V lookup: CDR1 SQVTM, CDR2 ANQGSEA. V gave up 2 bases and J gave up 8 bases, with 12 bases separating them. This CDR3 has 12 amino acids. The CDR3 region has the DNA TGCAGCGTTGAAAAGGGGACGCCGGAAGCTTTCTTT. Translating gives CSVEKGTPEAFF.

A word on this clonotype: At one of its ends the junction is not consistent with the germline gene, which may arise from a read error. The V and J genes are TRBV11-1 and TRBJ2-1, with TRBD1 matching over 10 bases. This CDR3 spans 15 amino acids. Germline V gene sequence: CDR1 SGHAT, CDR2 FQDESV (reference sequence). The CDR3 DNA sequence: TGTGCTAGCAGAACTCAGGGGACAGGGGTCTTAGAGCAGTTCTTC. Amino acids: CASRTQGTGVLEQFF.

This clonotype was counted a few times. J is TRBJ2-3 and V is TRBV5-1; the match to TRBD2 covers 7 bases. Germline V gene data show CDR1 as SGHRS and CDR2 as YFSETQ. The CDR3 covers 17 residues. V lost 0 bases to trimming and J lost 3 bases; unmatched junction nucleotides: 10. In DNA form, the CDR3 reads TGCGCCAGCAGCTTGGCCGGCTTCGCGGGGGTAACAGATACGCAGTATTTT. Residues: CASSLAGFAGVTDTQYF.

J is TRBJ1-2 and V is TRBV7-7; tentatively, D is TRBD1 (6 bases). The germline V gene encodes CDR1 SSHAT and CDR2 FNYEAQ (reference sequence). The CDR3 is 11 residues long. The CDR3: CAPGDQNGYTF. As DNA, the CDR3 is TGTGCTCCAGGGGATCAGAATGGCTACACCTTC.

There are many counts of this clonotype. A read error may produce the germline difference seen at one junction end. CDR3 bases: TGTGCCAGCTCACCGGGACAGGGTTCGTACGAGCAGTACTTC. Translating it yields CASSPGQGSYEQYF. The chain couples TRBV5-1 to TRBJ2-7, with 9 bases lining up with TRBD1. The germline gives CDR1 SGHRS, CDR2 YFSETQ. The CDR3 has 14 residues.

In this sample, this clonotype turned up a few times. The chain combines TRBV12-3 or TRBV12-4 with TRBJ2-7, with D maybe TRBD2 (6 bases). V was clipped by 7 bases and J by 4 bases, with 20 bases between them. CDR3 length equals 15 residues. CDR3 DNA: TGTGCCAGCACCCCGGGAACGTCTGGACTATACGAGCAGTACTTC. Its protein is CASTPGTSGLYEQYF.

The chain recombines TRBV9 with TRBJ2-1, with D unclear. CDR1 and CDR2 from the germline V gene are SGDLS and YYNGEE. V was shortened by 2 bases and J by 5 bases, with 5 bases between the two germline ends. The CDR3 runs 12 residues. The CDR3 is CASSVYNNEQFF. CDR3 nucleotides: TGTGCCAGCAGCGTTTACAACAATGAGCAGTTCTTC.

The V gene is TRBV5-1, the J gene TRBJ2-1; D ambiguous. V lost 2 bases to trimming and J lost 5 bases, with 8 bases between them. CDR1 is SGHRS, CDR2 YFSETQ, per germline. CDR3 size: 13 residues. The DNA for the CDR3 is TGCGCCAGCAGCTTCCCTCCCGACAATGAGCAGTTCTTC. This codes for CASSFPPDNEQFF.

This clonotype has more than one count but fewer than ten. This chain links TRBV28 with TRBJ2-3; D is ambiguous. Germline CDR1 is MDHEN and CDR2 is SYDVKM. Between the trimmed V and J ends, which lost 1 base and 2 bases, there was a span of 7 bases. There are 14 residues in the CDR3. CDR3 coding DNA: TGTGCCAGCAGTTTATCACTTTTCACAGATACGCAGTATTTT. It yields the protein CASSLSLFTDTQYF. Complete variable domain (other parts from reference TRBV28 and TRBJ2-3): DVKVTQSSRYLVKRTGEKVFLECVQDMDHENMFWYRQDPGLGLRLIYFSYDVKMKEKGDIPEGYSVSREKKERFSLILESASTNQTSMYLCASSLSLFTDTQYFGPGTRLTVL.

This sequence joins TRBV4-3 and TRBJ2-1; 7 bases match TRBD2. The end of the DNA is better explained by TRBJ2-7, so the J call may be wrong. CDR1 and CDR2 from the germline V gene are LGHNA and YSLEER. The CDR3 is made up of 15 amino acids. CDR3 sequence: CASSQRSGEYNEQYF. CDR3 nucleotide sequence: TGCGCCAGCAGCCAACGGAGCGGGGAGTACAATGAGCAGTACTTC.

The V and J genes are TRBV9 and TRBJ2-1; D is unresolved. The length of the CDR3 is 14 residues. Germline V gene lookup returns CDR1 SGDLS and CDR2 YYNGEE. V dropped 4 bases and J dropped 0 bases, with 8 bases sitting between them. This chain's CDR3 is CASSPTTSYNEQFF. CDR3 in DNA: TGTGCCAGCAGCCCCACGACCTCCTACAATGAGCAGTTCTTC.

This clonotype was counted a few times. The chain uses TRBV7-3 and TRBJ2-1; D remains unclear. The germline V gene has CDR1 SGHTA and CDR2 FQGTGA. Deletions cut 5 bases from V and 3 bases from J, with 8 bases between. This CDR3 has 13 residues. This chain's CDR3 is CASSTAYYNEQFF. Written as DNA, the CDR3 is TGTGCCAGCAGCACCGCATACTACAATGAGCAGTTCTTC.